This TCR beta chain emerged from a study of blood T cell repertoires in COVID-19. Study-level background: The study drew acute and convalescent COVID-19 samples from the United States, Italy and Spain. T cells, B-cell-depleted T cells, or PBMCs supplied cDNA or gDNA.

The V gene's germline CDR1 is MDHEN and CDR2 SYDVKM. V lost 3 bases, J lost 0 bases, and 20 bases stayed unmatched. This CDR3 has 21 residues. This clone was detected a few times. In the authors' workflow: Quantification of nucleated cells was approximated via reference gene primer amplification. Here immunoSEQ multiplex PCR was the method, and the copy in TCRdb shows in-frame clones only, minus some. V, J and clone size are taken as reported in that table, and D and trimming were inferred from the DNA itself. The sample includes roughly 70,000 clones, more than 70% of them seen just once. The chain combines TRBV28 with TRBJ2-3; 8 nucleotides agree with TRBD2. This receptor was taken from a woman aged 55-69 years with acute or convalescent COVID-19. Sequenced: peripheral blood. CDR3 in amino acids: CASSFSHSLLAAGDSTDTQYF. In nucleotides, the CDR3 is TGTGCCAGCAGTTTCTCCCATTCCCTCTTGGCAGCGGGGGATAGCACAGATACGCAGTATTTT.